This T cell receptor beta chain originates from a study of control samples from healthy donors and cancer patients. Libraries were prepared by immunoSEQ multiplex PCR; TCRdb keeps only in-frame clonotypes and omits some of them. The sample consists of some 120,000 clones, around 87% of them appearing once. Germline CDR1 is SQVTM and CDR2 is ANQGSEA. The CDR3 extends over 14 amino acids. V was shortened by 7 bases and J by 0 bases, with 14 bases between the two germline ends. The specimen sequenced was blood. The TCR comes from a man between 35 and 55 years old in good health. This sequence joins TRBV29-1 and TRBJ2-3; maybe TRBD1 (5 bases). This CDR3 reads CSAVRRGSTDTQYF. DNA for the CDR3: TGCAGCGCAGTCCGTAGGGGAAGCACAGATACGCAGTATTTT.